The 20 T cell receptor beta chains in this list originate from one sample, sequenced in a study of blood T cell repertoires in COVID-19 (TCRdb year 2020). The library was produced with the immunoSEQ multiplex PCR assay. What TCRdb holds here is the immuneACCESS table cut down to in-frame rearrangements. Part of the clones is not present; checked against another copy, under half of the missing clones reflect an unresolved V gene, and the others are unexplained. The sample contains 37,000 or so clones, around 78% of them found a single time. 25% to 35% of the sample goes to the ten largest clones. Material: peripheral blood. The receptors here all came from a man between 60 and 75 years old with acute or convalescent COVID-19.

The chain has TRBV5-1 and TRBJ2-7; maybe TRBD1 (7 bases). This CDR3 has 17 amino acids. Trimming shortened V by 5 bases and J by 0 bases, and 21 bases separated the two germline ends. Germline CDR1 and CDR2: SGHRS and YFSETQ. Written as DNA, the CDR3 is TGCGCCAGCAGTTGGGGGGCAATGACAGGGCCCTCCTACGAGCAGTACTTC. It encodes CASSWGAMTGPSYEQYF.

A single count supports this clone. The chain links TRBV7-2 to TRBJ2-7, with 7 bases aligning to TRBD2. V was pared by 2 bases and J by 3 bases, with 4 bases of the junction left unmatched. The CDR3 has 14 amino acids. Germline-derived CDR1 and CDR2 are SGHTA and FQGNSA. The CDR3 spells CASSLWGGSYEQYF. As DNA, the CDR3 is TGTGCCAGCAGCTTATGGGGGGGAAGCTACGAGCAGTACTTC.

V usage is TRBV5-6 and J usage is TRBJ1-2, with 7 bases matching TRBD1. Germline CDR1 and CDR2: SGHDT and YYEEEE. The CDR3 consists of 13 residues. The J segment lost 8 bases and the V segment lost 4 bases, leaving 8 bases of the junction unmatched. The CDR3 is CASSPDRVRGYTF. The CDR3 nucleotides are TGTGCCAGCAGCCCAGACAGGGTGAGGGGCTACACCTTC.

The chain is built from TRBV15 and TRBJ2-1; 10 bases agree with TRBD2. This CDR3 region has 18 residues. Germline trimming cut 1 base from V and 8 bases from J; bases unmatched to any gene: 14. Germline CDR1 is LNHNV and CDR2 is YYDKDF (reference sequence). The CDR3 coding sequence is TGTGCCACCAGCAGAGGTTTGGTTGGGAGCGGGAGGGCCGATGAGCAGTTCTTC. The encoded protein is CATSRGLVGSGRADEQFF.

The V gene is TRBV6-5, the J gene TRBJ1-2, with 9 positions matching TRBD1. The germline V gene encodes CDR1 MNHEY and CDR2 SVGAGI. The CDR3 is 13 amino acids. Losses at the gene ends were 6 bases for V and 5 bases for J; bases not matched to a gene: 4. Here the CDR3 DNA reads TGTGCCAGCAGGGGGACAGGGACTTATGGCTACACCTTC. It yields the protein CASRGTGTYGYTF.

To note about this clone: Being one base from a much bigger clone, this may be a read error. J is TRBJ2-7 and V is TRBV12-3 or TRBV12-4; D is perhaps TRBD1 (5 bases). V was trimmed by 3 bases and J by 4 bases, leaving 7 bases between them. This CDR3 has 12 residues. CDR3 DNA sequence: TGTGCCAGCAGTTTGGCAGGGTACGAGCAGTACTTC. Translating gives CASSLAGYEQYF.

This clone was detected only once. The genes are TRBV20-1 and TRBJ1-1, with D maybe TRBD1 (5 bases). Germline V CDR1 and CDR2: DFQATT, SNEGSKA (reference sequence). CDR3 length: 13 residues. V shed 3 bases and J shed 3 bases, with 11 bases lying between them. CDR3 in DNA: TGCAGTGCTAGTCGGGACTTATACACTGAAGCTTTCTTT. Its translation is CSASRDLYTEAFF.

The V and J genes are TRBV18 and TRBJ1-2; a possible D gene is TRBD1 (6 bases). Per the germline V gene, CDR1 is KGHSH and CDR2 is LQKENI. The V and J ends lost 4 bases and 8 bases respectively, with 14 bases between them. The CDR3 runs to 13 residues. The CDR3 nucleotides are TGTGCCAGCTCACGGGGACACCGAGAGGGCTACACCTTC. Residues: CASSRGHREGYTF.

The chain joins TRBV5-8 to TRBJ1-5; perhaps TRBD1 as D (5 bases). Trimming removed 2 bases from V and 0 bases from J, with 9 bases in between. The CDR3 contains 15 residues. The V gene's germline CDR1 is SGHTS and CDR2 YDEGEE. CDR3 sequence: CASSLQEISNQPQHF. In DNA form, the CDR3 reads TGTGCCAGCAGCTTACAGGAGATTAGCAATCAGCCCCAGCATTTT. The full variable domain, in which reference TRBV5-8 and TRBJ1-5 provide the parts outside the CDR3, is EAGVTQSPTHLIKTRGQQATLRCSPISGHTSVYWYQQALGLGLQFLLWYDEGEERNRGNFPPRFSGRQFPNYSSELNVNALELEDSALYLCASSLQEISNQPQHFGDGTRLSIL.

This sequence joins TRBV3-1 (or the pseudogene TRBV3-2) and TRBJ2-1, with a possible D match to TRBD2 (6 bases). Germline CDR1 LGHDT, CDR2 YNNKEL (reference sequence). CDR3 length equals 16 residues. With 3 bases removed from V and 5 bases from J, the gap between germline ends came to 17 bases. CDR3 region: CASSQRGGINNNEQFF. In DNA, the CDR3 is TGTGCCAGCAGCCAGAGGGGCGGGATCAACAACAATGAGCAGTTCTTC.

The chain recombines TRBV30 with TRBJ2-7; 8 nucleotides line up with TRBD2. The CDR3 consists of 15 residues. In germline, CDR1 is GTSNPN, CDR2 SVGIG (reference sequence). V trimming: 7 bases; J trimming: 2 bases; junction bases outside the gene matches: 13. The CDR3, as DNA: TGTGCCTCAAGGGGGGGCACGGGACTAGCCTACGAGCAGTACTTC. Translating gives CASRGGTGLAYEQYF.

The chain employs TRBV5-4 and TRBJ2-7; unclear D gene. This CDR3 contains 12 residues. Germline V gene sequence: CDR1 SGHNT, CDR2 YYREEE (reference sequence). The germline V and J ends were trimmed by 2 bases and 6 bases, with 9 bases remaining between them. CDR3 coding DNA: TGTGCCAGCAGCTTTACCCCACTCGAGCAGTACTTC. Translating gives CASSFTPLEQYF.

In this sample, this clone turned up once. This sequence joins TRBV7-9 and TRBJ1-4; 11 bases match TRBD1. V trimming: 4 bases; J trimming: 8 bases; junction bases outside the gene matches: 3. The germline V gene encodes CDR1 SEHNR and CDR2 FQNEAQ (reference sequence). The CDR3 has 14 residues. The CDR3: CASSWDRGEEKLFF. For the CDR3, the DNA is TGTGCCAGCAGCTGGGACAGGGGGGAGGAAAAACTGTTTTTT.

The chain recombines TRBV6-5 with TRBJ2-7, with D perhaps matching TRBD1 (6 bases). Germline V gene sequence: CDR1 MNHEY, CDR2 SVGAGI. The V end was cut by 6 bases, the J end by 4 bases, with 13 bases between. This CDR3 is 13 amino acids long. The chain's CDR3 is CASRPQGEYEQYF. CDR3 coding DNA: TGTGCCAGCAGACCACAGGGAGAGTACGAGCAGTACTTC.

This chain connects TRBV5-1 to TRBJ2-7; 10 positions agree with TRBD1. The germline V gene encodes CDR1 SGHRS and CDR2 YFSETQ. CDR3 length: 18 residues. V lost 2 bases to trimming and J lost 4 bases; unmatched junction nucleotides: 15. CDR3 amino acids: CASSLETPGQGSSYEQYF. In DNA, the CDR3 is TGCGCCAGCAGCTTAGAGACACCGGGACAGGGGTCATCGTACGAGCAGTACTTC.

V is TRBV3-1 (or the pseudogene TRBV3-2) and J is TRBJ2-5, with TRBD2 as a possible D gene (6 bases). The CDR3 loop spans 14 amino acids. CDR1 LGHDT and CDR2 YNNKEL come from the germline V gene (reference sequence). The V end lost 3 bases, the J end lost 2 bases, and 10 bases lay between the germline ends. CDR3 sequence: CASSQGRGQETQYF. The DNA of the CDR3 is TGTGCCAGCAGCCAGGGACGGGGGCAAGAGACCCAGTACTTC.

The gene calls are TRBV7-6 and TRBJ2-2; D gene uncertain. Between the trimmed V and J ends, which lost 1 base and 0 bases, there was a span of 9 bases. CDR1 and CDR2 (germline): SGHVS, FNYEAQ. This CDR3 spans 16 amino acids. In DNA form, the CDR3 reads TGTGCCAGCAGCTTAGGTCAGAACCCGAACACCGGGGAGCTGTTTTTT. The encoded protein is CASSLGQNPNTGELFF.

In its sample, this clone was seen many times. The chain couples TRBV19 to TRBJ1-4, with 8 bases that match TRBD1. V shed 5 bases and J 4 bases; nucleotides not matched to a gene: 6. The CDR3 spans 15 residues. Germline assignment: CDR1 LNHDA and CDR2 SQIVND (reference sequence). The CDR3 DNA reads TGTGCCAGTAGTCTGCAGGGGGCTGATAATGAAAAACTGTTTTTT. This sequence encodes CASSLQGADNEKLFF. The full variable domain, rest sourced from reference TRBV19 and TRBJ1-4, is DGGITQSPKYLFRKEGQNVTLSCEQNLNHDAMYWYRQDPGQGLRLIYYSQIVNDFQKGDIAEGYSVSREKKESFPLTVTSAQKNPTAFYLCASSLQGADNEKLFFGSGTQLSVL.

This clone was picked up one time. V gene TRBV6-2 or TRBV6-3 combines with J gene TRBJ1-1; D is uncertain. The CDR3 spans 13 residues. Germline V CDR1 and CDR2: MNHEY, SVGEGT. Trimming removed 2 bases from V and 0 bases from J, with 4 bases in between. The CDR3 loop is CASSYTMNTEAFF. The CDR3 coding sequence is TGTGCCAGCAGTTACACTATGAACACTGAAGCTTTCTTT.

This clone appeared a few times. This CDR3 is CASSSLGRGGSYEQYF. In nucleotides, the CDR3 is TGTGCCAGCAGCTCCCTGGGGAGGGGGGGTTCCTACGAGCAGTACTTC. The chain carries TRBV7-2 and TRBJ2-7; a weak D match, TRBD2 (7 bases). The CDR3 runs to 16 residues. The V end lost 4 bases, the J end lost 1 base, and 17 bases lay between the germline ends. CDR1 and CDR2 (germline): SGHTA, FQGNSA.